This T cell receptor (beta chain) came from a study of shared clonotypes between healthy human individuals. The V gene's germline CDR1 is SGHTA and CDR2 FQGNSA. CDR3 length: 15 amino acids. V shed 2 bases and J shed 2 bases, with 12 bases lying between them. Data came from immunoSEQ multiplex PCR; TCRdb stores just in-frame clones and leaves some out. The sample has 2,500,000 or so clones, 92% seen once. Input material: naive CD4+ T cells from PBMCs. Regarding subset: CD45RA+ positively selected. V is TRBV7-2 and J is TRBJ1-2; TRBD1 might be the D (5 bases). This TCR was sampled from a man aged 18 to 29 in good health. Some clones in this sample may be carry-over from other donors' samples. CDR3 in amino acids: CASSLIMRQNYGYTF. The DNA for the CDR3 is TGTGCCAGCAGCTTAATCATGCGACAGAACTATGGCTACACCTTC. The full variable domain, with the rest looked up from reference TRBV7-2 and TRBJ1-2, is GAGVSQSPSNKVTEKGKDVELRCDPISGHTALYWYRQSLGQGLEFLIYFQGNSAPDKSGLPSDRFSAERTGGSVSTLTIQRTQQEDSAVYLCASSLIMRQNYGYTFGSGTRLTVV.